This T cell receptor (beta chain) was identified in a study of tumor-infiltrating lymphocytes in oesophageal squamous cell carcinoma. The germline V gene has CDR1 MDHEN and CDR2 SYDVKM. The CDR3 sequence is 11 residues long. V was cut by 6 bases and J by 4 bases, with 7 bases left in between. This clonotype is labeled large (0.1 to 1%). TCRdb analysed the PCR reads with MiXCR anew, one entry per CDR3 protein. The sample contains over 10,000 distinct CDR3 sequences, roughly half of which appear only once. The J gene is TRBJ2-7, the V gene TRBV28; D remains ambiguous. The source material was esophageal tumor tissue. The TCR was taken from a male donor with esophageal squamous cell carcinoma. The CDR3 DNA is TGTGCCAGCAGCGAACGGTACGAGCAGTACTTC. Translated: CASSERYEQYF.